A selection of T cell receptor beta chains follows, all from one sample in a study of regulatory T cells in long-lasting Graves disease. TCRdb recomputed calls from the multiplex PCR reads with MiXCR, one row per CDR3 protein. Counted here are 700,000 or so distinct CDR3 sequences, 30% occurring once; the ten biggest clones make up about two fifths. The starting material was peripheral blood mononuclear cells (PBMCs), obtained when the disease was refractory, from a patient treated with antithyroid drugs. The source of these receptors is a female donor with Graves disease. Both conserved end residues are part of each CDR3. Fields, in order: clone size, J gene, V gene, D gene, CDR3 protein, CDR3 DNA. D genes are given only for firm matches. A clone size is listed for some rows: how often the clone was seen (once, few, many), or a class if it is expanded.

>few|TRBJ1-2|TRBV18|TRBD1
CASSPVPGQGSYGYTF
TGTGCCAGCTCACCGGTCCCGGGACAGGGAAGTTATGGCTACACCTTC
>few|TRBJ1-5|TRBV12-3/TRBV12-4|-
CASSEGRGRDQPQHF
TGTGCCAGCAGTGAAGGGAGGGGCCGTGATCAGCCCCAGCATTTT
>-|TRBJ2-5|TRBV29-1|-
CSVGVAQETQYF
TGCAGCGTTGGTGTAGCGCAAGAGACCCAGTACTTC
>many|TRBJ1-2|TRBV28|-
CASSPVRGGAGYGYTF
TGTGCCAGCAGTCCCGTCCGCGGGGGAGCGGGCTATGGCTACACCTTC
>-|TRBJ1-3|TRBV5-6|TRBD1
CASSSLGNDRAAGNTIYF
TGTGCCAGCAGCTCATTGGGGAACGACAGGGCTGCTGGAAACACCATATATTTT
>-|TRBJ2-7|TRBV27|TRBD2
CASSSVAGGPYEQYF
TGTGCCAGCAGTTCCGTGGCGGGAGGGCCCTACGAGCAGTACTTC
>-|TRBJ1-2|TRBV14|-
CASSQLDSYGYTF
TGTGCCAGCAGCCAATTGGACAGCTATGGCTACACCTTC
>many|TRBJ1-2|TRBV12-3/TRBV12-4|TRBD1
CASSPTGVAHYGYTF
TGTGCCAGCAGCCCGACAGGGGTCGCTCACTATGGCTACACCTTC
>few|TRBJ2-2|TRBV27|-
CASTQPGSRNTGELFF
TGTGCCAGCACTCAGCCGGGTAGCCGGAACACCGGGGAGCTGTTTTTT
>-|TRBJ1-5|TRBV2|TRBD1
CASSIQGAGQLQHF
TGTGCCAGCAGTATACAGGGGGCCGGACAGCTCCAGCATTTT
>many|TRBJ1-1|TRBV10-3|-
CATRPSKDTEAFF
TGTGCCACTAGGCCAAGTAAGGACACTGAAGCTTTCTTT
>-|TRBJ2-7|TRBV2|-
CASSAWEASRYEQYF
TGTGCCAGCAGTGCATGGGAGGCTAGTCGCTACGAGCAGTACTTC
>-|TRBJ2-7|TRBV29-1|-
CSVITPGLAYEQYF
TGCAGCGTAATAACCCCGGGCCTAGCCTACGAGCAGTACTTC
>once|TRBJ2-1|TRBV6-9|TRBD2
CASSYRTSGRHNEQFF
TGTGCCAGCAGTTACCGGACTAGCGGGAGGCACAATGAGCAGTTCTTC
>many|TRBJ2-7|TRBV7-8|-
CASNLSGEQYF
TGTGCCAGCAATCTCTCCGGGGAGCAGTACTTC
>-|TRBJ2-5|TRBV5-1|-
CASRGDNEETQYF
TGCGCCAGCAGGGGGGACAATGAAGAGACCCAGTACTTC
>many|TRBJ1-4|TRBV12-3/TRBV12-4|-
CASKQAATNEKLFF
TGTGCCAGCAAACAGGCTGCAACTAATGAAAAACTGTTTTTT
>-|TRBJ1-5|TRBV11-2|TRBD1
CASSLSGQGGPDQPQHF
TGTGCCAGCAGCTTGTCCGGACAGGGGGGGCCGGATCAGCCCCAGCATTTT
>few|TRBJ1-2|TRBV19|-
CASSTLSAGTNYGYTF
TGTGCCAGTAGTACGTTATCGGCCGGGACAAACTATGGCTACACCTTC
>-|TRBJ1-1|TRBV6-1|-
CASRGIRPSPNTEAFF
TGTGCCAGCAGGGGAATTCGGCCTAGTCCGAACACTGAAGCTTTCTTT
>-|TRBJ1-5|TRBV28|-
CASSRGGGVGDQPQHF
TGTGCCAGCAGTCGTGGAGGGGGGGTCGGAGATCAGCCCCAGCATTTT
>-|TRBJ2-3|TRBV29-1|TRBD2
CSVARTGGGDTQYF
TGCAGCGTTGCACGAACTGGGGGGGGAGATACGCAGTATTTT
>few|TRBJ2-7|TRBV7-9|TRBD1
CASSLWFRGQGTYEQYF
TGTGCCAGCAGCTTATGGTTTCGAGGACAGGGAACCTACGAGCAGTACTTC
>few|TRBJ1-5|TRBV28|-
CASSLPTVYQPQHF
TGTGCCAGCAGTTTACCGACAGTTTATCAGCCCCAGCATTTT
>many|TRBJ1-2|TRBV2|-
CASSKQTTSNYGYTF
TGTGCCAGCAGCAAACAAACGACATCTAACTATGGCTACACCTTC
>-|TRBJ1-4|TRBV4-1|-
CASSQATATNEKLFF
TGCGCCAGCAGCCAAGCGACGGCTACTAATGAAAAACTGTTTTTT
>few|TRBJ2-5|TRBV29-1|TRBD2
CSARLARETQYF
TGCAGCGCCAGACTAGCAAGGGAGACCCAGTACTTC
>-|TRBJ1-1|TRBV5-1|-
CASSLVGGRETEAFF
TGCGCCAGCAGCTTGGTTGGGGGGCGGGAAACTGAAGCTTTCTTT
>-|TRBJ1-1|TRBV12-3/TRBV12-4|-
CASGSGSRDTEAFF
TGTGCCAGCGGCTCAGGGAGTCGGGACACTGAAGCTTTCTTT
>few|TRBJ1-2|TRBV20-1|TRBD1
CAGQGAYGYTF
TGCGCCGGACAGGGGGCATATGGCTACACCTTC
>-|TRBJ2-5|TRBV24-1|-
CATSVEGEEAQYF
TGTGCCACCAGTGTAGAGGGGGAGGAGGCCCAGTACTTC
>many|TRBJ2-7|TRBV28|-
CASSVWRGSYEQYF
TGTGCCAGCAGCGTATGGCGGGGCTCCTACGAGCAGTACTTC
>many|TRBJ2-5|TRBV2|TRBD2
CASTWTSGQETQYF
TGTGCCAGCACTTGGACTAGCGGCCAAGAGACCCAGTACTTC
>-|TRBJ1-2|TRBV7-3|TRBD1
CASSPSGTGRYGYTF
TGTGCCAGCAGCCCCTCGGGGACAGGGAGATATGGCTACACCTTC
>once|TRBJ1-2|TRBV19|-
CASTHSGGLGYGYTF
TGTGCCAGTACCCATAGCGGGGGATTGGGGTATGGCTACACCTTC
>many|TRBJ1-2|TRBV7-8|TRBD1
CASSLLGQPNYGYTF
TGTGCCAGCAGCTTACTGGGACAGCCAAACTATGGCTACACCTTC
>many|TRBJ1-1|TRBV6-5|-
CASSWQLNTEAFF
TGTGCCAGCAGTTGGCAGCTGAACACTGAAGCTTTCTTT
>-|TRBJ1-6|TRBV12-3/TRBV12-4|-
CASSPSSGWIDNSPLHF
TGTGCCAGCAGTCCCAGTAGTGGCTGGATCGATAATTCACCCCTCCACTTT
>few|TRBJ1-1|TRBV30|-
CAWRKENTEAFF
TGTGCCTGGAGGAAAGAAAACACGGAAGCTTTCTTT
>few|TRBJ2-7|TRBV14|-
CASSQSGTAMKYF
TGTGCCAGCAGCCAATCCGGGACGGCTATGAAGTACTTC
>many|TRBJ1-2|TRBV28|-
CASSTPPGNYGYTF
TGTGCCAGCAGTACTCCACCCGGTAACTATGGCTACACCTTC
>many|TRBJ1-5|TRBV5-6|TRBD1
CASSLRDRVGSFHQPQHF
TGTGCCAGCAGCTTAAGGGACAGGGTCGGGTCATTTCATCAGCCCCAGCATTTT
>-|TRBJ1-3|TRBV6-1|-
CASSSINLRGGNTIYF
TGTGCCAGCAGCTCCATAAACCTCAGAGGAGGAAACACCATATATTTT
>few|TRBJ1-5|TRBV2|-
CASSEASVFGQPQHF
TGTGCCAGCAGTGAAGCGAGCGTTTTCGGTCAGCCCCAGCATTTT
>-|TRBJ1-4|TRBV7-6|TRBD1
CASSPTDRDEKLFF
TGTGCCAGCAGCCCGACCGACAGGGATGAAAAACTGTTTTTT
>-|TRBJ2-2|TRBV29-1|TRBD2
CSVRAGSNTGELFF
TGCAGCGTTCGAGCGGGATCCAACACCGGGGAGCTGTTTTTT
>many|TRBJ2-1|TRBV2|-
CARGPASGLAGDNEQFF
TGTGCCAGGGGGCCCGCGAGTGGTCTAGCCGGAGATAATGAGCAGTTCTTC